The T cell receptor beta chain described here comes from a study of CD8 T cells in Susac syndrome. In regard to this clonotype: Its antigen is not known.

A quantity of about 0.5 to 1 ug RNA underwent reverse transcription using random hexamers. TCRdb used MiXCR to reprocess the immunoSEQ multiplex PCR reads, holding one entry per CDR3 protein. The sample has about 150,000 distinct CDR3 sequences, approximately 94% seen once. Study conclusions and caveats: Where Susac syndrome CD4+ T cell repertoires were concerned, no clonal expansion was evident.

The CDR3 covers 12 residues. Germline V gives CDR1 DFQATT, CDR2 SNEGSKA (reference sequence). Between the trimmed V and J ends, which lost 7 bases and 2 bases, there was a span of 11 bases. The sequencing sample was made of CD4+ T cells from PBMCs. This sequence originates from a human donor with Susac syndrome. The chain couples TRBV20-1 to TRBJ1-2, with a weak D call TRBD1 (5 bases). This chain's CDR3 is CSVPRENYGYTF. The CDR3 DNA sequence: TGCAGTGTGCCCAGGGAAAACTATGGCTACACCTTC.